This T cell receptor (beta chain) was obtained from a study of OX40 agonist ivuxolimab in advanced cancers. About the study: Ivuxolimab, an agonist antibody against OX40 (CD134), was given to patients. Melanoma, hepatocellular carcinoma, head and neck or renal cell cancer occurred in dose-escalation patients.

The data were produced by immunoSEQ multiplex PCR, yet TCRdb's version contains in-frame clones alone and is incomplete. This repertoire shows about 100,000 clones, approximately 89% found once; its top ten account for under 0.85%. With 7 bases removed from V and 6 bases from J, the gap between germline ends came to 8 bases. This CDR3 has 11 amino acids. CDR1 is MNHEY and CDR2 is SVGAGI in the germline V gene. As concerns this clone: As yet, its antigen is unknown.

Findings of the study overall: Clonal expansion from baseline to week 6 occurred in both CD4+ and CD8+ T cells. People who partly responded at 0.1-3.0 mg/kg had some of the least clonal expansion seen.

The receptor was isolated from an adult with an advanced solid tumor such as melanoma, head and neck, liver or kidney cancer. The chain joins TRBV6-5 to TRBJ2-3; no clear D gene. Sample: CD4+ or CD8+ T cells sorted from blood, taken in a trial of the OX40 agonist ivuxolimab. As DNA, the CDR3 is TGTGCCAGCACCTATTCGGATACGCAGTATTTT. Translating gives CASTYSDTQYF.